A selection of T cell receptor beta chains follows, all from one sample in a study of blood T cell repertoires in COVID-19. This table comes from immunoSEQ multiplex PCR, and its TCRdb copy is limited to in-frame clones, with some not included. In the table there are some 180,000 clones, roughly 79% of which are singletons. Specimen: peripheral blood. These receptors came from a woman in her thirties or forties with COVID-19, enrolled during active disease. Both conserved end residues are part of each CDR3. Fields, in order: clone size, J gene, D gene, V gene, CDR3 DNA, CDR3 protein. A D gene is named only where the DNA matches it firmly. For some rows the clone size is stated as once, few or many, or as a class when expanded; others skip it.

clone_size: NA; j_call: TRBJ2-1; d_call: NA; v_call: TRBV10-1; cdr3_nt: TGCGCCAGCAGCGTCGGGGGTTACAATGAGCAGTTCTTC; cdr3_aa: CASSVGGYNEQFF
clone_size: NA; j_call: TRBJ1-5; d_call: TRBD1; v_call: TRBV6-5; cdr3_nt: TGTGCCAGCAGGAAGACAGGGAGGAATCAGCCCCAGCATTTT; cdr3_aa: CASRKTGRNQPQHF
clone_size: NA; j_call: TRBJ1-4; d_call: NA; v_call: TRBV10-3; cdr3_nt: TGTGCCACCAACCGGGAGAATAATGAAAAACTGTTTTTT; cdr3_aa: CATNRENNEKLFF
clone_size: NA; j_call: TRBJ1-1; d_call: NA; v_call: TRBV20-1; cdr3_nt: TGCAGTGCCCGGGGGGACACTGAAGCTTTCTTT; cdr3_aa: CSARGDTEAFF
clone_size: NA; j_call: TRBJ1-1; d_call: TRBD1; v_call: TRBV30; cdr3_nt: TGTGCCTGGAGTGTAGGTTCAGGGGGATCTGAAGCTTTCTTT; cdr3_aa: CAWSVGSGGSEAFF
clone_size: NA; j_call: TRBJ2-1; d_call: NA; v_call: TRBV5-1; cdr3_nt: TGCGCCAGCAGCGGAACTAGTGTTGGACTCAATGAGCAGTTCTTC; cdr3_aa: CASSGTSVGLNEQFF
clone_size: NA; j_call: TRBJ1-4; d_call: NA; v_call: TRBV28; cdr3_nt: TGTGCCAGCACCCTCTCGGGTGAAAAACTGTTTTTT; cdr3_aa: CASTLSGEKLFF
clone_size: NA; j_call: TRBJ1-6; d_call: NA; v_call: TRBV5-5; cdr3_nt: TGTGCCAGCAGCCCCGGAGGAGCCTATAATTCACCCCTCCACTTT; cdr3_aa: CASSPGGAYNSPLHF
clone_size: NA; j_call: TRBJ2-3; d_call: TRBD2; v_call: TRBV30; cdr3_nt: TGTGCCTGGACCGATGGACTAGCGGGAGGAGCAGATACGCAGTATTTT; cdr3_aa: CAWTDGLAGGADTQYF
clone_size: NA; j_call: TRBJ2-3; d_call: NA; v_call: TRBV18; cdr3_nt: TGTGCCAGCTCATCTCCCACAGATACGCAGTATTTT; cdr3_aa: CASSSPTDTQYF
clone_size: NA; j_call: TRBJ1-2; d_call: TRBD1; v_call: TRBV6-5; cdr3_nt: TGTGCCAGCACCCCGACAGGGGCCTATGGCTACACCTTC; cdr3_aa: CASTPTGAYGYTF
clone_size: NA; j_call: TRBJ1-1; d_call: NA; v_call: TRBV5-1; cdr3_nt: TGCGCCAGCAGCCACGGCACTACATCGACCCAAGCTTTCTTT; cdr3_aa: CASSHGTTSTQAFF
clone_size: NA; j_call: TRBJ2-4; d_call: NA; v_call: TRBV11-2; cdr3_nt: TGTGCCAGCAGCTCGAAATCCGGGACATCCAAAAACATTCAGTACTTC; cdr3_aa: CASSSKSGTSKNIQYF
clone_size: NA; j_call: TRBJ2-3; d_call: TRBD1; v_call: TRBV5-4; cdr3_nt: TGTGCCAGCACGGACAGGGGTGGAGATACGCAGTATTTT; cdr3_aa: CASTDRGGDTQYF
clone_size: once; j_call: TRBJ2-3; d_call: TRBD1; v_call: TRBV6-8; cdr3_nt: TGTGCCAGCAGTCAGACAGGGATGAGAACAGATACGCAGTATTTT; cdr3_aa: CASSQTGMRTDTQYF
clone_size: NA; j_call: TRBJ2-1; d_call: TRBD2; v_call: TRBV27; cdr3_nt: TGTGCCAGCAGTTTCCTAGCGGGGCCTTCATCCCGAGGATACAATGAGCAGTTCTTC; cdr3_aa: CASSFLAGPSSRGYNEQFF
clone_size: NA; j_call: TRBJ2-1; d_call: TRBD1; v_call: TRBV5-1; cdr3_nt: TGCGCCAGCAGCCCGGGACAGGGGGCTGCTGAGCAGTTCTTC; cdr3_aa: CASSPGQGAAEQFF
clone_size: NA; j_call: TRBJ2-5; d_call: NA; v_call: TRBV5-8; cdr3_nt: TGTGCCAGCAGCGGGAGGGGGCAAGAGACCCAGTACTTC; cdr3_aa: CASSGRGQETQYF
clone_size: NA; j_call: TRBJ2-2; d_call: NA; v_call: TRBV19; cdr3_nt: TGTGCCAGTAGTAACAACCGGGACTCGACAGGGCTAGTTCATGCTGCGACCGGGGAGCTGTTTTTT; cdr3_aa: CASSNNRDSTGLVHAATGELFF
clone_size: NA; j_call: TRBJ1-4; d_call: TRBD1; v_call: TRBV5-1; cdr3_nt: TGCGCCAGCAGCTTTACAGGGGCAACTAATGAAAAACTGTTTTTT; cdr3_aa: CASSFTGATNEKLFF
clone_size: NA; j_call: TRBJ1-5; d_call: NA; v_call: TRBV19; cdr3_nt: TGTGCCAGTAGTCCCAGAACTAATAGCAATCAGCCCCAGCATTTT; cdr3_aa: CASSPRTNSNQPQHF
clone_size: NA; j_call: TRBJ1-2; d_call: TRBD1; v_call: TRBV6-5; cdr3_nt: TGTGCCAGCAGAAACAGGGGAATTAACTATGGCTACACCTTC; cdr3_aa: CASRNRGINYGYTF
clone_size: NA; j_call: TRBJ2-1; d_call: NA; v_call: TRBV5-6; cdr3_nt: TGTGCCAGCAGCTTTATGGCTGTCCCCTACAATGAGCAGTTCTTC; cdr3_aa: CASSFMAVPYNEQFF
clone_size: NA; j_call: TRBJ1-4; d_call: NA; v_call: TRBV5-4; cdr3_nt: TGTGCCAGCAGCCCCGTCGAATCCCCTCGGGGGGACCTCAATGAAAAACTGTTTTTT; cdr3_aa: CASSPVESPRGDLNEKLFF
clone_size: NA; j_call: TRBJ2-1; d_call: TRBD2; v_call: TRBV6-1; cdr3_nt: TGTGCCAGCACCGTAGCGGGGAGTATTAATGAGCAGTTCTTC; cdr3_aa: CASTVAGSINEQFF
clone_size: many; j_call: TRBJ1-2; d_call: NA; v_call: TRBV18; cdr3_nt: TGTGCCAGCTCACCGGATGTGCTCGGGACTAACTATGGCTACACCTTC; cdr3_aa: CASSPDVLGTNYGYTF